Listed here is a single T cell receptor beta chain. What it binds is unknown. This CDR3 comprises 15 residues. With 0 bases clipped from V and 7 bases from J, the junction kept 6 bases outside the gene matches. Germline CDR1 and CDR2: MNHEY and SMNVEV (reference sequence). Profiling relied on immunoSEQ multiplex PCR, and the TCRdb table lists in-frame clones only, not all of them. The repertoire holds a few hundred thousand clones, under 95% seen once, with 0.8% to 1.2% in the top ten. The source of the sample is a study of cytomegalovirus exposure and HLA in healthy donors. At the level of the study: A subsequent analysis stated that the 100 to 150 validation repertoires were run on the same platform as the approximately 700 first-cohort repertoires.

Findings and limits, study-wide: Investigators reported 164 TCR beta chains as tied to cytomegalovirus. A few of the chains that were CMV-associated were confirmed in vitro to be specific for CMV antigens.

Material for sequencing was PBMCs. The receptor comes from a woman younger than 30 in good health and CMV-seronegative. This chain links TRBV27 with TRBJ2-7; 10 nucleotides align to TRBD1. CDR3 loop: CASSLSGTGVVEQYF. The CDR3 DNA follows: TGTGCCAGCAGTTTATCCGGGACAGGGGTTGTTGAGCAGTACTTC.